The clone carrying this T cell receptor (beta chain) was observed a single time. Its target is unknown. The protocol was immunoSEQ multiplex PCR, while the TCRdb copy is restricted to in-frame clones and leaves out a portion. This table has 150,000 to 180,000 clones, roughly nine tenths appearing once. CDR1 and CDR2 (germline): SGHTA, FQGNSA. The J segment lost 1 base and the V segment lost 5 bases, leaving 5 bases of the junction unmatched. The CDR3 is 15 residues long. The entry originates in a study of T cell responses to AZD1222 COVID-19 vaccine. Study-level points and caveats: Unmutated variant regions reportedly attract nearly half of all spike-specific TCRs. Spike-specific TCRs gained breadth and depth after people received two AZD1222 doses. Repertoires in all cases were sampled only once the peak T cell response had passed.

Specimen: peripheral blood, collected on day 0 of AZD1222 vaccination. The receptor was derived from an adult in good health. This sequence joins TRBV7-2 and TRBJ2-3; 8 bases match TRBD2. The DNA of the CDR3 is TGTGCCAGCAGCCTAACCGGGGGGGGCACAGATACGCAGTATTTT. Its protein is CASSLTGGGTDTQYF.